This T cell receptor (beta chain) is drawn from a study of blood T cell repertoires in COVID-19. On the study more broadly: The study drew acute and convalescent COVID-19 samples from the United States, Italy and Spain.

The protocol was immunoSEQ multiplex PCR, while the TCRdb copy is restricted to in-frame clones and leaves out a portion. Here the sample spans 110,000 to 150,000 clones, 70% to 90% being singletons. This sequence was found in a woman in her sixties or seventies with acute or convalescent COVID-19. Sequenced: peripheral blood.

The DNA of the CDR3 is TGTGCCAGCTATGGACAGCTTAATCAGCCCCAGCATTTT. Protein: CASYGQLNQPQHF. This chain uses TRBV7-2 with TRBJ1-5; D is possibly TRBD1 (6 bases). Germline CDR1 reads SGHTA; CDR2 reads FQGNSA. Trimming stripped 8 bases from V and 4 bases from J, with 12 bases between. The CDR3 loop spans 13 amino acids.